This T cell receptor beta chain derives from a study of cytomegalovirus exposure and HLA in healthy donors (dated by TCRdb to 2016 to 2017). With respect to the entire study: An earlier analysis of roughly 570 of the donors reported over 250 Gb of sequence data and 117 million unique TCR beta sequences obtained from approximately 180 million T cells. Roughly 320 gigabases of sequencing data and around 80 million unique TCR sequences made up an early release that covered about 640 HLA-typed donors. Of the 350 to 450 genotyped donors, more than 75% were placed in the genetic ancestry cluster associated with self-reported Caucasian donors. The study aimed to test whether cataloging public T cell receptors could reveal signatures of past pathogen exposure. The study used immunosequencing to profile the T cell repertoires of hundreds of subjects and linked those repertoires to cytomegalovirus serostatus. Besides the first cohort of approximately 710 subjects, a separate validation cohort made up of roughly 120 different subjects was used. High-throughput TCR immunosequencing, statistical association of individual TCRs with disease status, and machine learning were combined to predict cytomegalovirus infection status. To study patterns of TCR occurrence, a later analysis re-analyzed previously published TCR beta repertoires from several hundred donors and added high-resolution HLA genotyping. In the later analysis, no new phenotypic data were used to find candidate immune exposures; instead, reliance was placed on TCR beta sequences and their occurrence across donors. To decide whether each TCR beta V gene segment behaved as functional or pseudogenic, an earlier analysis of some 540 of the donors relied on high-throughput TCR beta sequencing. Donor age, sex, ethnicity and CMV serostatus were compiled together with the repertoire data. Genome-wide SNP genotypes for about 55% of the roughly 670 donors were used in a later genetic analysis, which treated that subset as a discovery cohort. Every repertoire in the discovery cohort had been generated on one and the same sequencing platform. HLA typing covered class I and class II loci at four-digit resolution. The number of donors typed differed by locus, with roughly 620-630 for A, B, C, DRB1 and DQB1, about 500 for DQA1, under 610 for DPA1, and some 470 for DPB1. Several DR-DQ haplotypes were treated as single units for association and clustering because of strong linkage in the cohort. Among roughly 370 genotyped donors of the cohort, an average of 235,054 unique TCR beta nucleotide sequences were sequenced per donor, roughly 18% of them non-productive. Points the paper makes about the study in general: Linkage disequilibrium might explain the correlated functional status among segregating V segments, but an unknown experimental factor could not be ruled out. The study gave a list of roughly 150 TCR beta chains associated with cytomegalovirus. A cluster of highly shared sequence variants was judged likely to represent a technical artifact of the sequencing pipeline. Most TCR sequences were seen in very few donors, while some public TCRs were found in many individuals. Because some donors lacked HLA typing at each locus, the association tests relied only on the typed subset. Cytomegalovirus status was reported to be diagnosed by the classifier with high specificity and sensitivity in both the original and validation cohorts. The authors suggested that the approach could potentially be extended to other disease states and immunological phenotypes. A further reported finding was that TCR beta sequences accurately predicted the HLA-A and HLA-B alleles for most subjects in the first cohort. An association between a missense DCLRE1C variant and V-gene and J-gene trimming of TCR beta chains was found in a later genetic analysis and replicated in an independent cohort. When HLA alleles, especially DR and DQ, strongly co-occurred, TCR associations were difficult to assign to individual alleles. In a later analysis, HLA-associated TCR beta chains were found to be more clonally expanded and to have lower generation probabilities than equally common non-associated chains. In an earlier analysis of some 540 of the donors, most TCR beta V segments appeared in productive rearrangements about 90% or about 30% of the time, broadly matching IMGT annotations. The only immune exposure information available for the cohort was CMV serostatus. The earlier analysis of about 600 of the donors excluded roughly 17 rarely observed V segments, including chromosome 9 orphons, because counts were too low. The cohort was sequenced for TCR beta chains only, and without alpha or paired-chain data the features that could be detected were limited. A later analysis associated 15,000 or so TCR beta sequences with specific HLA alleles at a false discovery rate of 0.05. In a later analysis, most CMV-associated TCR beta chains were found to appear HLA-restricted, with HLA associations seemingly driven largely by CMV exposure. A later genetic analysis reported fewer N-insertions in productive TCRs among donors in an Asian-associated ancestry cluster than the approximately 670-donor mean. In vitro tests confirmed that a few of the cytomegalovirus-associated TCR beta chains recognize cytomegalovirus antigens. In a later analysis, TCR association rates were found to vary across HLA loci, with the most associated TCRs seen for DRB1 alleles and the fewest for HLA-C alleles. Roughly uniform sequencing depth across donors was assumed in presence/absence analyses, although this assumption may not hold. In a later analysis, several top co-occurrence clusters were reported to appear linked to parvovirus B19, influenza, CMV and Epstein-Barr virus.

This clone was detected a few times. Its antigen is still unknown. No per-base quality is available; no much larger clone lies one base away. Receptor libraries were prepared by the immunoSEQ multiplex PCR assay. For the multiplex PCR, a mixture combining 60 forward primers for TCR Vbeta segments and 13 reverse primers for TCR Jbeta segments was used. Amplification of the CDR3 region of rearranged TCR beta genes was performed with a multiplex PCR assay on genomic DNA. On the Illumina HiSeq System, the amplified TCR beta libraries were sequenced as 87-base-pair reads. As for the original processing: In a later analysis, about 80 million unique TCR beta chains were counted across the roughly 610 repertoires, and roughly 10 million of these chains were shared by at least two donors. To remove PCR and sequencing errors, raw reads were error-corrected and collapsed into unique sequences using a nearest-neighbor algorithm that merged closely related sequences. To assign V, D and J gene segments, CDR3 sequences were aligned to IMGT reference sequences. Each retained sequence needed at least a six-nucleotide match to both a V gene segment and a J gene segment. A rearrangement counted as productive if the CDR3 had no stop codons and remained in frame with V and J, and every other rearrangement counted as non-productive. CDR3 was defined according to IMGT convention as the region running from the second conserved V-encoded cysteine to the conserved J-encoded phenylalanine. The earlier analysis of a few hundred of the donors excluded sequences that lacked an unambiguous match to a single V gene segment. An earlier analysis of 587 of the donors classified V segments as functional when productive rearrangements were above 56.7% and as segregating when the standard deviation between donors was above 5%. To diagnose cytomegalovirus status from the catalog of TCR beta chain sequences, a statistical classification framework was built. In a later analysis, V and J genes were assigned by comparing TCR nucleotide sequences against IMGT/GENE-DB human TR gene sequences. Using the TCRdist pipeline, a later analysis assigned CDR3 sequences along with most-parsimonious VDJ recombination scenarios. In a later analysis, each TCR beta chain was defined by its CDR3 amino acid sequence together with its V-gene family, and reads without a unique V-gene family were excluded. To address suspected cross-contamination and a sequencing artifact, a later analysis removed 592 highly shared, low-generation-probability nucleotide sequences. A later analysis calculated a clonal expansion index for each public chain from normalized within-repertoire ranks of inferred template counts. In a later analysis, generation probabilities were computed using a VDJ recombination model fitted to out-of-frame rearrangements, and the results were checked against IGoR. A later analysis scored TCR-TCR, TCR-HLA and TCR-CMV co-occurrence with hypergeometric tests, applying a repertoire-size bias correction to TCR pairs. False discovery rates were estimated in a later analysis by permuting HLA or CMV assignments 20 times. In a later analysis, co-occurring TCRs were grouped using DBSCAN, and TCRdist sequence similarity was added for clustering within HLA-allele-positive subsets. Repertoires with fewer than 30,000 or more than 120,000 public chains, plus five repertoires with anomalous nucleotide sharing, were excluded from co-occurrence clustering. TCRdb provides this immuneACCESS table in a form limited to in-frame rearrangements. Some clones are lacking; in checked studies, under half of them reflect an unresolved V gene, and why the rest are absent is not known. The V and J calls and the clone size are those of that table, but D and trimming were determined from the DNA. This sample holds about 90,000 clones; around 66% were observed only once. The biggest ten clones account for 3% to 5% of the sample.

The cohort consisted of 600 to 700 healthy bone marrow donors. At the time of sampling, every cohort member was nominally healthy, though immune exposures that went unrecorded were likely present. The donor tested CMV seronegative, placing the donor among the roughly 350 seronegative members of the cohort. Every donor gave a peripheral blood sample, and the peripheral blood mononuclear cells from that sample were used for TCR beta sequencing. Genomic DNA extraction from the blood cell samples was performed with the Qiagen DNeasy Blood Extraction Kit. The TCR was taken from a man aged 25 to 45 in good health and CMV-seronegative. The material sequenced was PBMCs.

The nucleotide sequence is TGTGCCAGCAGTGACTCCCCGCGAACTAGCACAGATACGCAGTATTTT. This codes for CASSDSPRTSTDTQYF. The chain is encoded by TRBV6-4 joined to TRBJ2-3; no D gene call is confident. At the junction V is shortened by 0 bases and J by 0 bases, with 10 bases in between. CDR3 length: 16 amino acids, cysteine to phenylalanine. The kept DNA is CDR3 alone, 48 bases in frame from the first base. CDR1 is given as MRHNA and CDR2 as SNTAGT, both from the germline V gene.